This T cell receptor beta chain was identified in a study of T cell responses to AZD1222 COVID-19 vaccine. The V gene lost 0 bases and the J gene lost 3 bases, with 8 bases spanning the gap. Germline CDR1 and CDR2: GTSNPN and SVGIG (reference sequence). CDR3 size: 14 residues. This table comes from immunoSEQ multiplex PCR, and its TCRdb copy is limited to in-frame clones, with some not included. In the table there are 95,000 to 120,000 clones, around 83% of which are singletons. This specimen was peripheral blood, taken on day 0 of AZD1222 vaccination. The chain combines TRBV30 with TRBJ2-2; a weak D match, TRBD2 (5 bases). This receptor was taken from an adult in good health. DNA for the CDR3: TGTGCCTGGAGTGTAAGGCGGGACACCGGGGAGCTGTTTTTT. Translation: CAWSVRRDTGELFF.